This T cell receptor (beta chain) was recorded in a study of neurological immune-mediated disorders. Per germline, CDR1 SGHTA and CDR2 FQGNSA. CDR3 size: 16 residues. V was clipped by 5 bases and J by 4 bases; unmatched bases: 7. The study built unsorted libraries from 2 million PBMCs kept at -80 C. This clonotype has a count of ten or more. In TCRdb, the 5' RACE reads were re-called with MiXCR into one record per CDR3 protein. Of approximately 36,000 distinct CDR3 sequences in the sample, 13% to 15% were seen once. The TCR was taken from a woman aged 45-65 years with HTLV-1-associated myelopathy (HAM/TSP). Sequenced: PBMCs. The rearrangement joins TRBV7-2 to TRBJ2-2; 10 bases match TRBD2. The CDR3 nucleotides are TGTGCCAGCAGCACCGCTAGCGGGGGCCTCACCGGGGAGCTGTTTTTT. Its translation is CASSTASGGLTGELFF.